This TCR beta chain was observed in a study of human T cells and chemical hapten exposure. A few counts support this clonotype. The germline V gene has CDR1 SGHDT and CDR2 YYEEEE. Trimming took 4 bases from V and 4 from J; bases not matched to a gene: 7. This CDR3 region has 14 residues. Time point of the sample: patch test 1, 2 weeks after DPC sensitization. Treatment given: therapeutic diphenylcyclopropenone sensitization with weekly scalp DPC. Alopecia patients deemed DPC-suitable, aged 18 to 70, excluding pregnancy. In TCRdb, the RACE reads were re-called with MiXCR into one record per CDR3 protein. The sample has some 400,000 distinct CDR3 sequences, about 4.4% seen once; the top ten hold about 2.1%.

The chain is built from TRBV5-6 and TRBJ1-1; 7 bases are shared with TRBD1. Material: whole blood, obtained in connection with sensitization to the hapten diphenylcyclopropenone (DPC). This receptor was obtained from a woman aged 45-60 years with alopecia areata. Some clones in this sample may be carry-over from other donors' samples. The CDR3 here is CASSGQGGATEAFF. DNA for the CDR3: TGTGCCAGCAGCGGGCAAGGGGGCGCCACTGAAGCTTTCTTT.